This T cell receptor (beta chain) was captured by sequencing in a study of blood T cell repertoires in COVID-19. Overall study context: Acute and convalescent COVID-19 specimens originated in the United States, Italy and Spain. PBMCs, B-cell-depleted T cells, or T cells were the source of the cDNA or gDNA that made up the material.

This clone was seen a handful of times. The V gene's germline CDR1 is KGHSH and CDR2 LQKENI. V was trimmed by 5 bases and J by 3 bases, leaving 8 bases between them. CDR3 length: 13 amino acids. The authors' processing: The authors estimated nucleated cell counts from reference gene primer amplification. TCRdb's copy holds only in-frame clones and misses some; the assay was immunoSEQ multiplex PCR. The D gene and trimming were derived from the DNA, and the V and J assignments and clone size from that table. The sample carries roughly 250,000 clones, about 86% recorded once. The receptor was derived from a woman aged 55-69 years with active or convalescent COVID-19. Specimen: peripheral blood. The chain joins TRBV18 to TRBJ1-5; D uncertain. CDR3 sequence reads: CASSAAFNQPQHF. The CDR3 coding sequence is TGTGCCAGCTCAGCGGCCTTCAATCAGCCCCAGCATTTT.